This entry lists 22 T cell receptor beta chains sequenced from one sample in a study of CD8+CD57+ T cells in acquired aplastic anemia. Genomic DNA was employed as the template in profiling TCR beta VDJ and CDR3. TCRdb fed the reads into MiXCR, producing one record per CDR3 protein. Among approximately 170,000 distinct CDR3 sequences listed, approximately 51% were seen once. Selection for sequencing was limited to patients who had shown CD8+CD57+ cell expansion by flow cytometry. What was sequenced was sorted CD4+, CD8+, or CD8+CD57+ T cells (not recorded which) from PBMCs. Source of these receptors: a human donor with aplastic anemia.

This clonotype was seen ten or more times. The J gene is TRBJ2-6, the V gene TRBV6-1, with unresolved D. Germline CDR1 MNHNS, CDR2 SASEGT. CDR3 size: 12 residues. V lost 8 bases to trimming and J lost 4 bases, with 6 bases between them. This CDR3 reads CASDTGANVLTF. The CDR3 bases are TGTGCCAGCGATACCGGGGCCAACGTCCTGACTTTC.

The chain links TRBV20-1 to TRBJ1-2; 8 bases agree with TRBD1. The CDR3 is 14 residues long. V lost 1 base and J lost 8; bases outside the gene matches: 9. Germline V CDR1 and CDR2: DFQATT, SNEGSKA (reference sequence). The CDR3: CSARGILDREGYTF. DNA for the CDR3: TGCAGTGCTAGAGGTATATTGGACAGGGAGGGCTACACCTTC.

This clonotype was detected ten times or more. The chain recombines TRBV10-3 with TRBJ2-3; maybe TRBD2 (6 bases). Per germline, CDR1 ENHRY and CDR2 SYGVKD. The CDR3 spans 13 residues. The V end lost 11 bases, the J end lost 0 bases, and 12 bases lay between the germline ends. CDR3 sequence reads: CALSRGSTDTQYF. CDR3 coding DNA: TGTGCCCTCTCCCGGGGGAGCACAGATACGCAGTATTTT.

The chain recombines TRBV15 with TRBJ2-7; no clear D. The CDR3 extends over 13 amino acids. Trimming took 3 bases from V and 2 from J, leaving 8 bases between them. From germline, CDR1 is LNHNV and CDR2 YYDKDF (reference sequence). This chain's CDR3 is CATSSARAYEQYF. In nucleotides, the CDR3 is TGTGCCACCAGCAGCGCCCGGGCCTACGAGCAGTACTTC.

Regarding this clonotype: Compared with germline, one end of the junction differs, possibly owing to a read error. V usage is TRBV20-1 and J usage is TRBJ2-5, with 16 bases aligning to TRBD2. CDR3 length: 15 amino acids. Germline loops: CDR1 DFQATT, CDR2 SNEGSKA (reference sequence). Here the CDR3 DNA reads TGCAGTGCTTCCGGGACTAGCGGGAGGGCTGAGACTCAGTACTTC. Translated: CSASGTSGRAETQYF.

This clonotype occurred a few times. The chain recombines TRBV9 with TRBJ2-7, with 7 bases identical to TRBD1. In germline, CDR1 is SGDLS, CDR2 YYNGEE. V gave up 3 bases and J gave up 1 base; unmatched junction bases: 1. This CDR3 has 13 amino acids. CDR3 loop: CASSEGQSYEQYV. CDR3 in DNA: TGTGCCAGCAGCGAGGGACAGTCCTACGAGCAGTACGTC.

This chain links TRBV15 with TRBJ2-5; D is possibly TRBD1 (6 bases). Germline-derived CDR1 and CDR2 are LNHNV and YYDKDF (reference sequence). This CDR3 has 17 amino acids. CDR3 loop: CTTTGPVHSHCQETQYF. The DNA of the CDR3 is TGTACGACGACAGGTCCAGTACACTCCCACTGCCAAGAGACCCAGTACTTC. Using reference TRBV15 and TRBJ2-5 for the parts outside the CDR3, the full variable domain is DAMVIQNPRYQVTQFGKPVTLSCSQTLNHNVMYWYQQKSSQAPKLLFHYYDKDFNNEADTPDNFQSRRPNTSFCFLDIRSPGLGDTAMYLCTTTGPVHSHCQETQYFGPGTRLLVL.

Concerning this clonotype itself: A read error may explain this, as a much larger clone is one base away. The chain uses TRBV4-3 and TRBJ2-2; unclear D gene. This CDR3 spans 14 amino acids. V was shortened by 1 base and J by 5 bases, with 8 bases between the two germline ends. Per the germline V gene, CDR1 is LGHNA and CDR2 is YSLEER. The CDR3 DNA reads TGCGCCAGCAGCCAAGGCCCAGTTACCGGGGAGCTGTTTTTT. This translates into CASSQGPVTGELFF.

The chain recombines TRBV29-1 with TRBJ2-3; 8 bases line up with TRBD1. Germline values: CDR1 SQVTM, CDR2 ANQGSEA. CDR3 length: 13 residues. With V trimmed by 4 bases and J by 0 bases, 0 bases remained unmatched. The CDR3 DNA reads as TGCAGCGTTGGGACAGGGAGCACAGATACGCAGTATTTT. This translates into CSVGTGSTDTQYF.

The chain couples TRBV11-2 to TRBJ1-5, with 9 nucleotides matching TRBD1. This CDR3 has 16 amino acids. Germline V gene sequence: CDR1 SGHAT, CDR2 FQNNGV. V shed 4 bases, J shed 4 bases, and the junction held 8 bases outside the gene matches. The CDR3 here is CASSYYGTGRNQPQHF. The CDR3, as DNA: TGTGCCAGCAGCTACTACGGGACAGGGAGAAATCAGCCCCAGCATTTT.

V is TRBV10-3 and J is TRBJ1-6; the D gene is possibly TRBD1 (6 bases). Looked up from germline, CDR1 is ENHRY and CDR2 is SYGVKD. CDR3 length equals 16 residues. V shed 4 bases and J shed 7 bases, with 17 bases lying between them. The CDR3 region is CAISGLAGALNSPLHF. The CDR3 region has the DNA TGTGCCATCAGTGGGCTAGCGGGGGCGTTAAATTCACCCCTCCACTTT.

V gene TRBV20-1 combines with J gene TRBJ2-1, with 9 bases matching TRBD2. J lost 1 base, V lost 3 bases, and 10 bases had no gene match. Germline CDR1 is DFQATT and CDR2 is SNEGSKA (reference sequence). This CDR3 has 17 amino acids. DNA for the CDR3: TGCAGTGCTAGTTGGGCGTTAGCGGGGGAATCCTACAATGAGCAGTTCTTC. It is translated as CSASWALAGESYNEQFF.

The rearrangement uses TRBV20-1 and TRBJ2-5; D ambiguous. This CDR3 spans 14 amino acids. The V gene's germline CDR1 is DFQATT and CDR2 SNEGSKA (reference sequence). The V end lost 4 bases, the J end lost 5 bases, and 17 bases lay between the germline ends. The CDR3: CSATVNPTHETQYF. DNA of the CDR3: TGCAGTGCTACGGTAAACCCCACCCATGAGACCCAGTACTTC.

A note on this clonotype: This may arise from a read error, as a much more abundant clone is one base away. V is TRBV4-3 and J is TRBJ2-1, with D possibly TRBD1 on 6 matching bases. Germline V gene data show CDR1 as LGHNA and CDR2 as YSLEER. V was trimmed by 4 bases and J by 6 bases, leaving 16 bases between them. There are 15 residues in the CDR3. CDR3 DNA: TGCGCCAGCAGCCTGACAGGTCCGGGCGGCAATGAGCAGTTCTTC. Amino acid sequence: CASSLTGPGGNEQFF.

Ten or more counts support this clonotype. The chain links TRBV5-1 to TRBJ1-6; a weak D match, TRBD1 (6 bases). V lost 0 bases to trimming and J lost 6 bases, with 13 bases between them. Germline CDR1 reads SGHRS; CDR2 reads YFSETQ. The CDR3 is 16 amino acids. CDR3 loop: CASSLGVRGGNSPLHF. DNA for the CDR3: TGCGCCAGCAGCTTGGGAGTGAGGGGGGGTAATTCACCCCTCCACTTT.

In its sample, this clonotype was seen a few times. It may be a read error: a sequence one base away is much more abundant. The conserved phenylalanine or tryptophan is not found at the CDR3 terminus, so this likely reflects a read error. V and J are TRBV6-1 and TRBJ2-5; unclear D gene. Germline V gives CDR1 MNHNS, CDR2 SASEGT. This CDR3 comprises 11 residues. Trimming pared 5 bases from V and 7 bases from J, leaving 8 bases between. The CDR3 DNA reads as TGTGCCAGCAGTCGGGTCGGGACCCAGTACCTC. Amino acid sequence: CASSRVGTQYL.

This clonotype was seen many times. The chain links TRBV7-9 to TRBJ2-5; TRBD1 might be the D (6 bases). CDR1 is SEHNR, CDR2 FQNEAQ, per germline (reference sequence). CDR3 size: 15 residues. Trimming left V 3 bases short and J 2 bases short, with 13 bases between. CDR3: CASSFRGRGQETQYF. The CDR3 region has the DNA TGTGCCAGCAGCTTCAGGGGAAGGGGGCAAGAGACCCAGTACTTC.

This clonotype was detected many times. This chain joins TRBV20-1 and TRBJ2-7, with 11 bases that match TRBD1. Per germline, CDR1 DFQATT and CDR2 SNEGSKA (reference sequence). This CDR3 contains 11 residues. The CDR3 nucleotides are TGCAGCGGGACAGGGGGGTACGAGCAGTACTTC. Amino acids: CSGTGGYEQYF.

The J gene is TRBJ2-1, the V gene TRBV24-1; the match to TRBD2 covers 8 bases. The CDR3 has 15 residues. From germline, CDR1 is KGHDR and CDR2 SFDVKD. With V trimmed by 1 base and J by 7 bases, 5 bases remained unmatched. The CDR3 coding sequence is TGTGCCACCAGTGATTTAGCGGGAGCTAGAAATGAGCAGTTCTTC. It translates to CATSDLAGARNEQFF.

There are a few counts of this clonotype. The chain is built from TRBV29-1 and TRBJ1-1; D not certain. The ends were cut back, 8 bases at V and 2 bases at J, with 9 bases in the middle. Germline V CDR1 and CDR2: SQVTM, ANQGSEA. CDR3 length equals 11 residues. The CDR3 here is CSLTYNTEAFF. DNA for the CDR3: TGCAGCTTAACTTATAACACTGAAGCTTTCTTT.

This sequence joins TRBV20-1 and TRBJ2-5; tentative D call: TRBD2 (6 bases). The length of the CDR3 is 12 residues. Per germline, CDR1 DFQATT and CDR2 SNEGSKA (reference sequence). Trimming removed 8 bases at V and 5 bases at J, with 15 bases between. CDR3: CSPHTSLETQYF. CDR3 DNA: TGCAGTCCGCACACTAGCTTGGAGACCCAGTACTTC.

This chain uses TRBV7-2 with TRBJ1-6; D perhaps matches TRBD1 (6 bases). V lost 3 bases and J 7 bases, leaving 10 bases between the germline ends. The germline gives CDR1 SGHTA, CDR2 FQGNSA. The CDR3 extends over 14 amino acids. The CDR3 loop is CASSFNQGNSPLHF. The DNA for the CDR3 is TGTGCCAGCAGCTTCAATCAGGGGAATTCACCCCTCCACTTT.